Presented here are 4 T cell receptor beta chains from one specimen sequenced in a study of breast tumors, draining lymph nodes, adjacent tissues. TCRdb called the multiplex PCR reads again in MiXCR, with one record for every CDR3 protein. The sample contains 290,000 or so distinct CDR3 sequences, under 35% of which appear only once. Axillary draining lymph nodes of breast cancer patients supplied the node samples. The sample comprised axillary lymph node tissue. The receptors derive from a female donor with breast cancer. Some clones in this sample may be carry-over from other donors' samples.

The chain employs TRBV7-9 and TRBJ2-3, with D possibly TRBD2 on 5 matching bases. The germline V and J ends were trimmed by 5 bases and 4 bases, with 13 bases remaining between them. CDR3 length: 14 residues. Germline CDR1 is SEHNR and CDR2 is FQNEAQ (reference sequence). For the CDR3, the DNA is TGTGCCAGCAGCCCAAGGACTGGCCCAGATACGCAGTATTTT. It encodes CASSPRTGPDTQYF. The full variable domain, its missing parts supplied by reference TRBV7-9 and TRBJ2-3, is DTGVSQNPRHKITKRGQNVTFRCDPISEHNRLYWYRQTLGQGPEFLTYFQNEAQLEKSRLLSDRFSAERPKGSFSTLEIQRTEQGDSAMYLCASSPRTGPDTQYFGPGTRLTVL.

For this clonotype: With a much larger clone just one base away, this may be a read error. The final CDR3 position lacks the conserved phenylalanine or tryptophan, pointing to a likely read error. CDR3 DNA: TGCAGTGCCCGACCTAGCGGAACGAACACCGGGGAGCTGTTTCTT. Its translation: CSARPSGTNTGELFL. V is TRBV20-1 and J is TRBJ2-2, with 7 bases lining up with TRBD2. V dropped 6 bases and J dropped 0; count of bases not matched to a gene: 7. There are 15 residues in the CDR3. Germline CDR1 and CDR2: DFQATT and SNEGSKA (reference sequence).

This clonotype was counted at least ten times. The chain joins TRBV7-8 to TRBJ2-7; 8 nucleotides match TRBD2. The V and J ends lost 6 bases and 3 bases, in that order; junction bases with no gene match: 10. Per germline, CDR1 SGHVS and CDR2 FQNEAQ. CDR3 length equals 15 residues. The CDR3 here is CASRQTSAPNYEQYF. CDR3 nucleotide sequence: TGTGCCAGCAGGCAGACTAGCGCCCCCAACTACGAGCAGTACTTC.

There are a few counts of this clonotype. The chain links TRBV28 to TRBJ2-1; D perhaps matches TRBD1 (5 bases). V shed 5 bases and J shed 4 bases, with 15 bases lying between them. CDR3 length equals 15 residues. Per the germline V gene, CDR1 is MDHEN and CDR2 is SYDVKM. CDR3 amino acids: CASSQAGNSYNEQFF. The CDR3 bases are TGTGCCAGCAGTCAAGCAGGGAACTCTTACAATGAGCAGTTCTTC.